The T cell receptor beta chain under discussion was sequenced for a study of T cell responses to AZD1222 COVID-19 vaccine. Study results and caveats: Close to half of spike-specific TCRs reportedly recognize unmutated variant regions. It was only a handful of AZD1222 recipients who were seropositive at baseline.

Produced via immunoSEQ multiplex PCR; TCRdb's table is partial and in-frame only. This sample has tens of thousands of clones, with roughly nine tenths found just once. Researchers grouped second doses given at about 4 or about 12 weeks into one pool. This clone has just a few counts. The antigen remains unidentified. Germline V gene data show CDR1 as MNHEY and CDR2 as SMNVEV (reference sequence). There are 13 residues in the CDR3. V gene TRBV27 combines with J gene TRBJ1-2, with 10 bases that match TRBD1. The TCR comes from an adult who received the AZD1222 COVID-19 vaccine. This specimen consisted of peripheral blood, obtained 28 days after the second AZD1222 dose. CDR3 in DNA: TGTAACCTTACCCGGACAGGGGGCTATGGCTACACCTTC. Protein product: CNLTRTGGYGYTF.